This record looks at one T cell receptor (beta chain) sequence and its context. Produced via immunoSEQ multiplex PCR; TCRdb's table is partial and in-frame only. The data contain approximately 220,000 clones, 85% to 90% of them singletons. This entry belongs to a study of cytomegalovirus exposure and HLA in healthy donors. Trimming removed 2 bases from V and 5 bases from J, with 9 bases in between. The CDR3 length is 13 residues. Per the germline V gene, CDR1 is SEHNR and CDR2 is FQNEAQ (reference sequence). The sequenced sample consisted of PBMCs. This sequence joins TRBV7-9 and TRBJ1-1; D remains ambiguous. This clonotype was obtained from a man aged 18 to 30 in good health and CMV-seronegative. For the CDR3, the DNA is TGTGCCAGCAGCTTAACCCGGGAAACTGAAGCTTTCTTT. This translates into CASSLTRETEAFF.